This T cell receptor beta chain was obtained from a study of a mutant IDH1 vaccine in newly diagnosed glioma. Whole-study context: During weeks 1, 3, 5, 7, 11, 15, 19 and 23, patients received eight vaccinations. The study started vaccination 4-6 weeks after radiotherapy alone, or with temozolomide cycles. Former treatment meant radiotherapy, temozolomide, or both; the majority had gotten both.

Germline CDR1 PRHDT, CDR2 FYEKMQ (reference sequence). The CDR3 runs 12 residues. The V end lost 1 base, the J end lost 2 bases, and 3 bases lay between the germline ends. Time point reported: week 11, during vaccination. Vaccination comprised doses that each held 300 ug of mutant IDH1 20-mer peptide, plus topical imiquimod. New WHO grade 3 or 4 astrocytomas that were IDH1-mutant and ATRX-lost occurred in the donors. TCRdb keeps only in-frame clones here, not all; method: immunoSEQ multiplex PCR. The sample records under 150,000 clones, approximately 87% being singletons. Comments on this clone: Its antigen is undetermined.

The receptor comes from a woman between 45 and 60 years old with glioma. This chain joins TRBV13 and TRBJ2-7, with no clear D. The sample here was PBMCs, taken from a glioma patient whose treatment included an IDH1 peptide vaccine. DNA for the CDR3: TGTGCCAGCAGCTTAGTTGCCTACGAGCAGTACTTC. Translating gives CASSLVAYEQYF. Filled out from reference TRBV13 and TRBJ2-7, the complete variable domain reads AAGVIQSPRHLIKEKRETATLKCYPIPRHDTVYWYQQGPGQDPQFLISFYEKMQSDKGSIPDRFSAQQFSDYHSELNMSSLELGDSALYFCASSLVAYEQYFGPGTRLTVT.